Listed here are 13 T cell receptor beta chains from one sample, sequenced in a study of low-dose radiotherapy and immunotherapy resistance in tumors. Time point in this sample: after trial treatment. Specified treatment: LDRT plus nivolumab, ipilimumab, low-dose cyclophosphamide and aspirin (RACIN trial). TRAV- and TRBV-specific primers primed first-strand cDNA, covering alpha and beta chains. PCR amplification of the TCRs was performed with Phusion for approximately 20 PCR cycles, and it relied on a constant-region primer together with a V-primer adapter. MiXCR, run by TCRdb on the reads, gives a single entry per CDR3 protein. The sample carries around 100,000 distinct CDR3 sequences, approximately 22% recorded once. The sample here was PBMCs, taken after low-dose radiotherapy plus immunotherapy. The receptor set was obtained from a female donor with ovarian cancer.

The chain recombines TRBV5-4 with TRBJ2-1, with D unclear. The germline CDR1 and CDR2 sequences are SGHNT and YYREEE (reference sequence). The CDR3 has 13 residues. Deletions cut 4 bases from V and 6 bases from J, with 11 bases between. This CDR3 reads CASSPQRRNEQFF. CDR3 DNA sequence: TGTGCCAGCAGCCCACAACGCCGCAATGAGCAGTTCTTC.

CDR3 nucleotide sequence: TGTGCCTGGAACCCGGGAGTGGGGTACAATGAGCAGTTCTTC. This codes for CAWNPGVGYNEQFF. The chain links TRBV30 to TRBJ2-1, with D possibly being TRBD2 (6 bases). The CDR3 is 14 residues long. The V and J ends lost 4 bases and 4 bases respectively, with 14 bases between them. Per germline, CDR1 GTSNPN and CDR2 SVGIG (reference sequence).

This clonotype was observed at least ten times. The J gene is TRBJ2-1, the V gene TRBV4-2; 7 nucleotides agree with TRBD1. The germline V gene encodes CDR1 LGHNA and CDR2 YNFKEQ. The CDR3 covers 17 residues. Trimming took 0 bases from V and 3 from J; bases not matched to a gene: 8. The CDR3 DNA sequence: TGTGCCAGCAGCCAAGATCCAGGGGGTACGGGCTACAATGAGCAGTTCTTC. It yields the protein CASSQDPGGTGYNEQFF.

This clonotype was detected ten times or more. V and J are TRBV20-1 and TRBJ2-7, with D unresolved. Trimming pared 0 bases from V and 3 bases from J, leaving 12 bases between. The CDR3 consists of 14 residues. Germline V lookup: CDR1 DFQATT, CDR2 SNEGSKA (reference sequence). The CDR3 bases are TGCAGTGCTAGAGATCTTAAAGGTTTCTACGAGCAGTACTTC. Its protein product is CSARDLKGFYEQYF.

This clonotype was recorded at least ten times. This rearrangement joins TRBV27 to TRBJ2-3, with TRBD2 identical over 7 bases. V lost 3 bases and J lost 0; bases outside the gene matches: 6. The CDR3 has 16 amino acids. CDR1 and CDR2 from the germline V gene are MNHEY and SMNVEV (reference sequence). The CDR3 is CASSFGIGRSTDTQYF. DNA of the CDR3: TGTGCCAGCAGTTTTGGTATCGGGAGGAGCACAGATACGCAGTATTTT.

This clonotype occurred many times. The chain uses TRBV2 and TRBJ1-2; 9 bases are a match to TRBD1. After removal of 5 bases from V and 0 bases from J, the junction contained 4 bases not matched to a gene. The CDR3 spans 15 residues. Germline lookup yields CDR1 SNHLY and CDR2 FYNNEI. CDR3 DNA sequence: TGTGCCAGCAGTCCCGGGACAGGGTCTAACTATGGCTACACCTTC. Protein sequence: CASSPGTGSNYGYTF.

This clonotype was detected ten times or more. The chain employs TRBV7-6 and TRBJ1-1; D is ambiguous. CDR3 length: 14 amino acids. The germline V gene has CDR1 SGHVS and CDR2 FNYEAQ. V was cut by 5 bases and J by 8 bases, with 18 bases left in between. DNA of the CDR3: TGTGCCAGCAGCCAACGGGCCCTTCTTAACGAAGCTTTCTTT. It is translated as CASSQRALLNEAFF.

This clonotype was seen only once. This is likely an artifact of a read error, given a far larger clone one base away. J is TRBJ2-7 and V is TRBV12-3 or TRBV12-4; 13 nucleotides match TRBD2. CDR3 length: 19 amino acids. With 6 bases clipped from V and 3 bases from J, the junction kept 17 bases outside the gene matches. CDR3 sequence (DNA): TGTGCCAGCAGCGCACATCTGGCAGGGACTAGCGGGACTTGCTACGAGCAGTACTTC. Protein: CASSAHLAGTSGTCYEQYF.

This clonotype came up a few times. The DNA is left out, because the CDR3 cannot be placed on it with certainty; the CDR3 is given as TCRdb lists it. The chain has TRBV24-1 and TRBJ2-2; the DNA was not used to check the table's D call, TRBD2. Termini included, the CDR3 measures 16 amino acids. The germline CDR1 and CDR2 sequences are KGHDR and SFDVKD. The CDR3 region is CATSAPAGNTGELFFF.

This clonotype was seen repeatedly, ten times or more. The chain is built from TRBV9 and TRBJ2-7; D remains ambiguous. The germline V gene has CDR1 SGDLS and CDR2 YYNGEE. Trimming stripped 0 bases from V and 1 base from J, with 8 bases between. CDR3 length: 14 amino acids. CDR3 DNA sequence: TGTGCCAGCAGCGTAGAGAGACAATCCTACGAGCAGTACTTC. Encoded protein: CASSVERQSYEQYF.

The J gene is TRBJ1-5, the V gene TRBV28, with 8 bases aligning to TRBD1. J was trimmed by 7 bases and V by 6 bases; bases with no gene match: 8. Germline V gene lookup returns CDR1 MDHEN and CDR2 SYDVKM. This CDR3 comprises 14 residues. CDR3 residues: CASRVDRAGQPQHF. The CDR3 bases are TGTGCCAGCAGGGTGGACAGGGCCGGGCAGCCCCAGCATTTT.

This clonotype has just a few counts. The chain employs TRBV30 and TRBJ1-4; possible D gene TRBD1, 5 bases. Germline values: CDR1 GTSNPN, CDR2 SVGIG (reference sequence). Trimming removed 3 bases at V and 3 bases at J, with 14 bases between. The CDR3 sequence is 15 residues long. CDR3 protein: CAWSHPGIANEKLFF. CDR3 DNA sequence: TGTGCCTGGAGCCATCCAGGGATTGCTAATGAAAAACTGTTTTTT.

At least ten counts were recorded for this clonotype. V usage is TRBV28 and J usage is TRBJ1-6, with D possibly TRBD1 on 5 matching bases. Germline V CDR1 and CDR2: MDHEN, SYDVKM. CDR3 length: 17 amino acids. Deletions cut 3 bases from V and 8 bases from J, with 20 bases between. CDR3 protein: CASSFRPGGVVDSPLHF. The CDR3 DNA reads as TGTGCCAGCAGTTTTAGGCCCGGGGGAGTTGTGGATTCACCCCTCCACTTT.